This TCR beta chain derives from a study of molecular identifiers for immune sequencing clone quantification (dated by TCRdb to the late 2010s). In the study overall: For a replicate experiment, the RNA from either approximately 20,000 or 98,000 naive CD8 T cells was divided into five aliquots, and four of those aliquots went on to sequencing. CD8 T cells were used in a methods study to benchmark molecular-identifier clustering-based TCR repertoire sequencing (MIDCIRS) and TCR RNA copy counting.

Libraries of naive CD8 T cells were generated from about 19,000 to 1,100,000 sorted cells, with 10%, 30% or 50% of the purified RNA used. Naive CD8 T cells, defined as CD8+CD4-CCR7+CD45RA+, were FACS-sorted into RLT Plus buffer on a BD FACSAria II. Around 10 TCR copies' worth of Jurkat RNA were spiked into about 19,000-1,000,000 naive CD8 T cell samples to test detection sensitivity. CD8 T cells were enriched using RosetteSep CD8+ T Cell Enrichment Cocktail and Ficoll-Paque, and the enriched cells then underwent ACK red cell lysis. The protocol used for the library was PCR. Instrument used: Illumina HiSeq 4000. Bulk TCR libraries were generated as previously described, with the TCR primers listed in Table S5 used. Total RNA was purified with the Qiagen AllPrep DNA/RNA kit. Before any analysis, reads coming from multiple sequencing runs of the same library were combined into one pool. For the original study's pipeline: Reads were retained only if their TCR constant sequence matched exactly, and those retained reads were trimmed to 150 nt and grouped according to their 12-nt molecular barcodes. Within each barcode group, reads were sub-clustered at a 15% Levenshtein threshold, and quality-weighted consensus sequences were built per RNA molecule. Non-functional sequences were discarded, and so were lower-count sequences lying one edit away from another sequence. Based on fitting two negative binomial distributions, any barcode sub-cluster with under 20% of the maximum read count was discarded. Starting from the raw public reads, TCRdb applied fastp trimming at Q25, assembled clones with MiXCR and retained in-frame beta chains. CDR3 protein duplicates are merged, each entry listing the most common genes and DNA. The V and J calls were not made by the authors but by TCRdb's processing. The sample records some 650,000 distinct CDR3 sequences, roughly 21% of which are singletons. The ten largest clones capture 0.85% of the sample.

This clonotype was seen ten or more times. The antigen this receptor binds is unknown. Per-base quality was not reported, and no clone a single base away is much larger than it. Taken from the germline V gene (reference sequence), the CDR1 and CDR2 loops are LNHDA and SQIVND. The CDR3 measures 14 amino acids from cysteine to phenylalanine. Here the CDR3 DNA is all that survives: 42 bases in frame from base 1. Deletion took 6 bases off V and 0 bases off J, with a span of 8 bases between the germline ends. Results and caveats for the whole study, not just this receptor: A single cell's worth of spiked-in Jurkat TCR RNA was reported detectable even among approximately 930,000 naive CD8 T cells. Identical TCR molecules sharing a barcode could cause highly expanded clone sizes to be underestimated. When barcode sub-clustering was left out, chimeric consensus sequences inflated TCR diversity, with chimeras reaching as high as 47%. Spiked-in Jurkat TCR RNA (around 9 copies' worth), which is not part of the donor repertoire, was contained in the naive libraries. Modeling estimated around 3.2 recovered TCR RNA copies per cell, compared with around 9.7 by digital PCR, which implies around 33% capture efficiency. In CMV-specific effector cells, clones with more than 20 RNA copies contained over 99% of molecules, whereas in naive cells such clones contained under 1% of molecules.

The V and J genes are TRBV19 and TRBJ1-4; no D gene is confidently identified. The clonotype originates from a human donor in good health. Some libraries in this study had Jurkat cell RNA spiked in. Sequences were obtained from naive CD8+ T cells from blood, with Jurkat cell RNA spiked in. Per the publication, the cell subset or site label means: FACS-sorted CD8+CD4-CCR7+CD45RA+ naive T cells. CDR3 region: CASSEDTTNEKLFF. The sequenced DNA is TGTGCCAGTAGCGAGGATACAACTAATGAAAAACTGTTTTTT.